The 24 T cell receptor beta chains below all came from one sample that was sequenced in a study of tumor-infiltrating lymphocytes in primary liver carcinoma. Using a constant-region primer together with ProtoScript II reverse transcriptase, TCR beta cDNA was made from 500 ng of total RNA. Nested multiplex PCR, run for three rounds with slightly modified ARM-PCR, yielded TCR beta libraries. Amplification in the first two PCR rounds was performed using TRBV1-TRBV30 forward primers and a C-beta reverse primer for 10 cycles each. TCRdb recomputed calls from the multiplex PCR reads with MiXCR, one row per CDR3 protein. Of tens of thousands of distinct CDR3 sequences listed, around 70% are singletons. Without any cell sorting, roughly 20-32 mg of bulk tissue yielded co-extracted RNA and DNA. The source material was liver tumor tissue from sampling region 1. Specified subset: tumor region T1, superior pole. The receptor set was obtained from a man aged 35-49 years with primary liver carcinoma and hepatitis B virus infection.

This clonotype was seen a few times. The CDR3 does not close with the conserved phenylalanine or tryptophan, likely indicating a read error. The rearrangement joins TRBV6-2 or TRBV6-3 to TRBJ2-5, with D hard to call. The V gene's germline CDR1 is MNHEY and CDR2 SVGEGT. The CDR3 loop spans 13 amino acids. The CDR3: CTSSYGRKETQYI. CDR3 coding DNA: TGTACCAGCAGTTACGGGCGTAAAGAGACCCAGTACATC.

About this clonotype: A much larger clone sits a single nucleotide away, making a read error possible. The rearrangement joins TRBV2 to TRBJ1-5, with D uncertain. This CDR3 region has 17 residues. The germline V gene encodes CDR1 SNHLY and CDR2 FYNNEI. CDR3: CACSEAGFFDSNQPQHF. CDR3 nucleotides: TGTGCCTGCAGTGAAGCGGGATTTTTTGACTCAAATCAGCCCCAGCATTTT.

The V and J genes are TRBV6-5 and TRBJ2-3, with TRBD1 identical over 8 bases. This CDR3 spans 15 amino acids. Germline V gives CDR1 MNHEY, CDR2 SVGAGI. CDR3 region: CVGRLGTGNYGTQYF. In DNA, the CDR3 is TGTGTCGGCAGACTCGGGACAGGCAATTACGGTACGCAGTATTTT.

The chain combines TRBV4-1 with TRBJ2-2; a possible D gene is TRBD2 (5 bases). Per the germline V gene, CDR1 is MGHRA and CDR2 is YSYEKL. Trimming took 0 bases from V and 3 from J, leaving 17 bases between them. The CDR3 length is 18 residues. CDR3 sequence reads: CASSQDPPREADTGELFF. CDR3 nucleotides: TGCGCCAGCAGCCAAGATCCCCCTCGGGAAGCGGACACCGGGGAGCTGTTTTTT.

This clonotype has just one count. The V call is TRBV28, the J call TRBJ1-2; D is possibly TRBD1 (6 bases). The CDR3 covers 12 residues. Per germline, CDR1 MDHEN and CDR2 SYDVKM. Trimming took 10 bases from V and 5 from J, leaving 14 bases between them. The CDR3 spells CAISTTGYGYTF. Here the CDR3 DNA reads TGTGCCATCAGCACAACAGGGTATGGCTACACCTTC.

The chain couples TRBV20-1 to TRBJ1-2; D is undetermined. The CDR3 contains 9 residues. V was shortened by 5 bases and J by 5 bases, with 3 bases between the two germline ends. Germline CDR1 reads DFQATT; CDR2 reads SNEGSKA (reference sequence). In nucleotides, the CDR3 is TGCAGTGCTCGATATGGCTACACCTTC. Amino acid sequence: CSARYGYTF.

The CDR3 loop reads CASSRQGVVTQFF. CDR3 sequence (DNA): TGTGCCAGCAGCAGACAGGGGGTTGTGACCCAGTTCTTC. The rearrangement uses TRBV6-1 and TRBJ2-5, with 9 bases identical to TRBD1. The end of the DNA is better explained by TRBJ2-1, so the J call may be wrong. The CDR3 length is 13 residues. Germline CDR1 and CDR2: MNHNS and SASEGT.

In the case of this clonotype: This CDR3 is missing its conserved last phenylalanine or tryptophan, likely due to a read error. The limits of the CDR3 on the DNA are not certain, so only TCRdb's listed CDR3 is given. The rearrangement joins TRBV4-2 to TRBJ2-1; the DNA was not used to check the table's D call, TRBD1. Germline CDR1 LGHNA, CDR2 YNFKEQ. The CDR3 numbers 15 amino acids, ends counted. The CDR3 is CASSQDLGGGGEQIS.

On this clonotype itself: The germline gene is not matched at one end of the junction; a read error may be the cause. CDR3 sequence reads: CASSPTGDRETQYF. The CDR3 DNA follows: TGTGCTAGCAGCCCAACAGGGGACAGAGAGACCCAGTACTTC. This chain connects TRBV11-2 to TRBJ2-5; TRBD1 matches 7 bases. CDR1 SGHAT and CDR2 FQNNGV come from the germline V gene. The CDR3 totals 14 residues.

As regards this clonotype: The CDR3 carries no conserved terminal phenylalanine or tryptophan, so it likely arises from a read error. CDR3 sequence reads: CARSAGGNEQFL. The CDR3 DNA follows: TGTGCCAGGAGTGCGGGTGGGAATGAGCAGTTCTTA. The chain is built from TRBV12-3 or TRBV12-4 and TRBJ2-1; a weak D match, TRBD2 (5 bases). CDR3 size: 12 residues. V shed 9 bases and J shed 7 bases, with 13 bases lying between them.

Points on this clonotype: This CDR3 is missing its conserved last phenylalanine or tryptophan, likely due to a read error. This chain joins TRBV11-2 and TRBJ2-3; D not resolved. Trimming removed 7 bases from V and 0 bases from J, with 5 bases in between. The length of the CDR3 is 12 residues. Germline V gives CDR1 SGHAT, CDR2 FQNNGV. CDR3 loop: CASKSSTDTQYS. Written as DNA, the CDR3 is TGTGCCAGCAAGAGTAGCACAGATACGCAGTATTCT.

With respect to this clonotype: At one of its ends the junction is not consistent with the germline gene, which may arise from a read error. The CDR3 nucleotides are TGCAGCGTTGATGACGCCGCGGGAGCCCCCGGGGAGATGTTCTTT. Its translation: CSVDDAAGAPGEMFF. J is TRBJ2-2 and V is TRBV29-1; 7 bases align to TRBD2. CDR1 is SQVTM, CDR2 ANQGSEA, per germline. This CDR3 region has 15 residues.

With regard to this clonotype: The missing conserved phenylalanine or tryptophan at the end of this CDR3 makes a read error likely. The limits of the CDR3 on the DNA are not certain, so only TCRdb's listed CDR3 is given. V usage is TRBV11-1 and J usage is TRBJ2-1; the tabulated D call, TRBD1, remains unverified against the DNA. Per the germline V gene, CDR1 is SGHAT and CDR2 is FQDESV (reference sequence). The CDR3 is made up of 13 amino acids, end residues included. The CDR3 is CVSSLGRANEQSL.

Remarks on this clonotype: Lacking the conserved final phenylalanine or tryptophan, this CDR3 likely reflects a read error. V usage is TRBV11-1 and J usage is TRBJ2-7; D tentatively reads TRBD1 or TRBD2 (5 bases each). Trimming cost V 6 bases and J 5 bases, with 23 bases left between them. CDR3 length equals 16 residues. CDR1 is SGHAT, CDR2 FQDESV, per germline (reference sequence). CDR3 residues: CASRLSGGGRGDEQYY. For the CDR3, the DNA is TGTGCCAGCAGACTATCCGGTGGGGGACGAGGAGACGAGCAGTACTAC.

Remarks on this clonotype: The junction and the germline gene differ at one end; a read error may be behind it. V usage is TRBV30 and J usage is TRBJ2-7, with 10 bases aligning to TRBD2. This CDR3 is built from 15 residues. Germline V gene sequence: CDR1 GTSNPN, CDR2 SVGIG (reference sequence). The CDR3 DNA reads TGTGCCTCGAGTGTTCCGACTAGCGGGTTTTACGAGCAGTACTTC. This encodes CASSVPTSGFYEQYF. Based on the CDR3 plus reference TRBV30 and TRBJ2-7, the full variable domain is SQTIHQWPATLVQPVGSPLSLECTVEGTSNPNLYWYRQAAGRGLQLLFYSVGIGQISSEVPQNLSASRPQDRQFILSSKKLLLSDSGFYLCASSVPTSGFYEQYFGPGTRLTVT.

Comment on this clonotype: This CDR3 is missing its conserved last phenylalanine or tryptophan, likely due to a read error. The chain couples TRBV29-1 to TRBJ2-2, with D perhaps matching TRBD2 (6 bases). The CDR3 is 12 amino acids. Germline values: CDR1 SQVTM, CDR2 ANQGSEA. CDR3 bases: TGCAGCGTTGACCAAGGGCTCGGGGGGCTGTTTCTT. Translating it yields CSVDQGLGGLFL.

At least ten counts were recorded for this clonotype. The V and J genes are TRBV6-5 and TRBJ1-3; D is unresolved. The CDR3 runs 19 residues. In germline, CDR1 is MNHEY, CDR2 SVGAGI. V lost 0 bases to trimming and J lost 0 bases, with 18 bases between them. The CDR3 reads CASSYSSPTEIFSGNTIYF. For the CDR3, the DNA is TGTGCCAGCAGTTACTCCTCACCGACGGAGATATTCTCTGGAAACACCATATATTTT.

Turning to this clonotype: This could be a read error, since a much larger clone is one nucleotide away. This CDR3 is missing its conserved last phenylalanine or tryptophan, likely due to a read error. V and J are TRBV28 and TRBJ1-1; D ambiguous. The CDR3 is made up of 13 amino acids. V shed 7 bases and J shed 0 bases, with 9 bases lying between them. In germline, CDR1 is MDHEN, CDR2 SYDVKM. CDR3 in amino acids: CASKTVMNTEAFY. CDR3 nucleotides: TGTGCCAGCAAGACCGTCATGAACACTGAAGCTTTCTAT.

To note about this clonotype: Mismatch with germline at one junction end may stem from a read error. The chain recombines TRBV25-1 with TRBJ1-1, with 9 bases that match TRBD1. Germline V gene lookup returns CDR1 MGHDK and CDR2 SYGVNS. CDR3 length: 14 amino acids. This CDR3 is CAGSEQGAETEAFF. The DNA of the CDR3 is TGTGCCGGCAGTGAACAGGGGGCGGAAACTGAAGCTTTCTTT.

This clonotype was seen a handful of times. One junction end does not reproduce the germline sequence, and a read error may be involved. The chain recombines TRBV11-1 with TRBJ2-2; D remains ambiguous. Germline-derived CDR1 and CDR2 are SGHAT and FQDESV (reference sequence). There are 13 residues in the CDR3. The CDR3 coding sequence is TGTGCCGGCAGCTTATTAGCCGGTGGGGAGCTGTTTTTT. Encoded protein: CAGSLLAGGELFF.

Details on this clonotype: A read error may explain this, as a much larger clone is one base away. This chain uses TRBV7-9 with TRBJ2-2; a weak D match, TRBD2 (5 bases). The CDR3 totals 12 residues. Germline CDR1 reads SEHNR; CDR2 reads FQNEAQ (reference sequence). The V and J ends lost 3 bases and 10 bases respectively, with 9 bases between them. This chain's CDR3 is CASSLRAQELFF. CDR3 nucleotide sequence: TGTGCCAGCAGCTTGCGGGCCCAGGAGCTGTTTTTT.

As regards this clonotype: Relative to the germline gene, one junction end is altered; a read error may explain this. The chain has TRBV11-2 and TRBJ2-2, with a weak D call TRBD2 (6 bases). CDR1 and CDR2 from the germline V gene are SGHAT and FQNNGV. This CDR3 has 15 amino acids. CDR3 bases: TGTGCCAGTCTCGCACCGGGAGTGTACGCCGGGGAGCTTTTTTTT. It codes for CASLAPGVYAGELFF.

CDR3 coding DNA: TGCAGTGCTAGACGTTCCTGGGGGGAGGAAAAACTGTTTTTT. It yields the protein CSARRSWGEEKLFF. This sequence joins TRBV20-1 and TRBJ1-4; possibly TRBD1 for D (5 bases). The germline V and J ends were trimmed by 2 bases and 8 bases, with 15 bases remaining between them. Per the germline V gene, CDR1 is DFQATT and CDR2 is SNEGSKA (reference sequence). The CDR3 contains 14 residues.

Comments on this clonotype: A junction boundary mismatches the germline segment, possibly from a read error. The CDR3 nucleotides read TGTGCCAGTAGCTGCGCCGGAGTCAGGGGACCAGATACACAGTATTTT. It is translated as CASSCAGVRGPDTQYF. The rearrangement uses TRBV11-2 and TRBJ2-3, with D perhaps TRBD1 (6 bases). Germline CDR1 and CDR2: SGHAT and FQNNGV. This CDR3 region has 16 residues.